This T cell receptor beta chain was observed in a study of T cell changes during pregnancy in multiple sclerosis. The CDR3 is made up of 13 amino acids. V gave up 2 bases and J gave up 5 bases, with 7 bases separating them. The germline gives CDR1 SGDLS, CDR2 YYNGEE. Generated by immunoSEQ multiplex PCR, the TCRdb table keeps only in-frame clones and is missing some. In the table there are 90,000 to 120,000 clones, over 85% of which are singletons. This sequence was found in a female donor with multiple sclerosis, enrolled in a pregnancy study. Source: peripheral blood, taken in the second trimester of pregnancy. The gene calls are TRBV9 and TRBJ2-2; D gene ambiguous. CDR3 sequence (DNA): TGTGCCAGCAGCGTCCTTTTTACCGGGGAGCTGTTTTTT. Amino acid sequence: CASSVLFTGELFF.